This T cell receptor beta chain stems from a study of CD8+ T cells in alopecia areata. As for the study in general: A 6-month period off drug followed tofacitinib, which lasted 6 to 18 months.

Treatment meaning: oral pan-JAK inhibitor, 5-10 mg twice daily. Isolation of CD4+ and CD8+ T cells from PBMCs was achieved by sorting. After isolation, RNA underwent reverse transcription to generate cDNA as the sequencing template. Repertoires were generated with immunoSEQ multiplex PCR, while TCRdb's copy carries only in-frame clones and drops some. The sample includes 100,000 or so clones, just under 60% of them seen just once. Sequencing was performed on CD8+ T cells sorted from blood, taken between weeks 55 and 65, from a patient treated with tofacitinib. The TCR originated in a human donor with alopecia areata.

This CDR3 reads CAWATLAGGRETQYF. The CDR3 nucleotides read TGTGCCTGGGCGACCCTAGCGGGGGGGCGAGAGACCCAGTACTTC. The rearrangement joins TRBV30 to TRBJ2-5; 12 bases match TRBD2. CDR3 length equals 15 residues. After removal of 5 bases from V and 4 bases from J, the junction contained 8 bases not matched to a gene. Per germline, CDR1 GTSNPN and CDR2 SVGIG (reference sequence).